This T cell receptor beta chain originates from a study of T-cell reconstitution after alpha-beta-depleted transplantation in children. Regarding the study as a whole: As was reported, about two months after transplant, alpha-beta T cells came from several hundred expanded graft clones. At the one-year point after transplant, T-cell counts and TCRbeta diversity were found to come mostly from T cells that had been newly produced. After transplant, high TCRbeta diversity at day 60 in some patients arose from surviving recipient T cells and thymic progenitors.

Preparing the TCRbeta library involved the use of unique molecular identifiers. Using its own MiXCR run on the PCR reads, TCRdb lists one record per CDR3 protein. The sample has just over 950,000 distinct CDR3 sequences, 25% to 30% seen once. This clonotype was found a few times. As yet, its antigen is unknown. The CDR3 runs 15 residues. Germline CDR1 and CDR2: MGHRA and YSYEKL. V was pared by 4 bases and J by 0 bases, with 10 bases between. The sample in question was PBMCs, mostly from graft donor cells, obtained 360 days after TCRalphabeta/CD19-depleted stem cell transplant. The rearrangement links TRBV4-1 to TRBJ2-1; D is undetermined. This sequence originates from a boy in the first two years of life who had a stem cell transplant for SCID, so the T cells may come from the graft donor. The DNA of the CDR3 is TGCGCCAGCAGCCGCAGCCTAGTCTCCTACAATGAGCAGTTCTTC. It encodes CASSRSLVSYNEQFF.